The rows below give T cell receptor beta chains drawn from one sample of a study of circulating CD8 cells and anti-PD-1 response in melanoma. MiXCR, applied by TCRdb to the reads, yields one record per CDR3 protein. The data contain about 120 distinct CDR3 sequences, around 11% of them singletons. The sequencing used CD8+ T cells from PBMCs, collected at baseline or after one month of anti-PD-1 therapy (not recorded which). The receptors were sampled from a human donor with melanoma. Each CDR3 is given with its conserved first and last residue. Each record gives: J gene, clone size, D gene, V gene, CDR3 DNA, CDR3 protein. D genes are given only for firm matches. Not all rows give a size; the values are once, few, many and, for expanded clones, a class.

>TRBJ2-7|hyperexpanded|NA|TRBV18
TGTGCCAGCTCACCAAATGATTACGAGCAGTACTTC
CASSPNDYEQYF
>TRBJ2-1|medium-sized|NA|TRBV19
TGTGCCAGTAGAACCCCCTACAATGAGCAGTTCTTC
CASRTPYNEQFF
>TRBJ2-2|few|NA|TRBV19
TGTGCCAGTAGTATATCGAACAGGGGCGGGAGGGAGCTGTTTTTT
CASSISNRGGRELFF
>TRBJ2-3|large|TRBD1|TRBV11-3
TGTGCCAGCAGCCCTGGGACAGGGAGCACAGATACGCAGTATTTT
CASSPGTGSTDTQYF
>TRBJ1-4|hyperexpanded|TRBD1|TRBV2
TGTGCCAGCATGGGGACAGGGCGGCATCTACTGTTTTTT
CASMGTGRHLLFF
>TRBJ2-7|large|NA|TRBV10-3
TGTGCCATCAGCGCCGGGGGAGAGCAGTACTTC
CAISAGGEQYF
>TRBJ1-1|NA|TRBD1|TRBV11-1
TGTGCCTGCAGCACAGGACAGGCACTGAACACTGAAGCTTCCTTT
CACSTGQALNTEASF
>TRBJ2-3|hyperexpanded|NA|TRBV29-1
TGCAGCGTTGGGAGGGAGAGGTCAGATACGCAGTATTTT
CSVGRERSDTQYF
>TRBJ2-3|large|TRBD2|TRBV24-1
TGTGCCACCAGTGATGCGACTAGCGGGGCCACAGATACGCAGTATTTT
CATSDATSGATDTQYF
>TRBJ2-7|large|NA|TRBV28
TGTGCCAGCACCGAGAGCCTCTCCTACGAGCAGTACTTC
CASTESLSYEQYF
>TRBJ2-1|NA|NA|TRBV18
TGTGCCAGCCCACCTGGCTCTTTGGGGTCTGAGCAGTTCTTC
CASPPGSLGSEQFF
>TRBJ2-1|large|NA|TRBV7-2
TGTGCCAGCAGCTTAGCCCTAGGACAGTACTCCTACAATGAGCAGTTCTTC
CASSLALGQYSYNEQFF
>TRBJ2-7|large|TRBD2|TRBV19
TGTGCCAGTAGTATTGGAGCGGGGCTCTCCCTCGAGCAGTACTTC
CASSIGAGLSLEQYF